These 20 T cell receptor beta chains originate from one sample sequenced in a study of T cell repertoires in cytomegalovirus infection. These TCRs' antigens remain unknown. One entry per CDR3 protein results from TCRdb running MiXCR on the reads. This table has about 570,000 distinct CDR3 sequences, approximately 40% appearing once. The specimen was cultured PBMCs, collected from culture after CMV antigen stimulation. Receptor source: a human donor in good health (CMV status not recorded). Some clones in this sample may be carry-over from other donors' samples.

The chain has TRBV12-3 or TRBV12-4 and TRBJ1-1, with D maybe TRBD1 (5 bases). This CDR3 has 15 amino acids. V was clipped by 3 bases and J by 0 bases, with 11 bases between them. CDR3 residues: CASSLGRLVNTEAFF. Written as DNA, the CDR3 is TGTGCCAGCAGTTTGGGACGCCTAGTGAACACTGAAGCTTTCTTT.

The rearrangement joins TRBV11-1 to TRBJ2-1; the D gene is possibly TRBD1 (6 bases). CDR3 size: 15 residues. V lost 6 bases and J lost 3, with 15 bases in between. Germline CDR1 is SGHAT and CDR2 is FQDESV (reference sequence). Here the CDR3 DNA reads TGTGCCAGCAGTTCCCGAGCGGACAGCTACAATGAGCAGTTCTTC. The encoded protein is CASSSRADSYNEQFF.

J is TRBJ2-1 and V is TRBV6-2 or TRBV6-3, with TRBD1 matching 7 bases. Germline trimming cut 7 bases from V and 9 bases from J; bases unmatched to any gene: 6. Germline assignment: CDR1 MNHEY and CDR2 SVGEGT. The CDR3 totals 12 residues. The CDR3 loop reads CASKGAVGEQFF. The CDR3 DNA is TGTGCCAGCAAGGGGGCGGTCGGTGAGCAGTTCTTC.

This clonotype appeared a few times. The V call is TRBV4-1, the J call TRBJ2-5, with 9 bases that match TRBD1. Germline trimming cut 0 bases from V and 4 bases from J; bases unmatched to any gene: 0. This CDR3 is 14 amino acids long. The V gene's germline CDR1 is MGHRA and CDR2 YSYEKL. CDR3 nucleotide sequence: TGCGCCAGCAGCCAAGAGGACAGGGGAGAGACCCAGTACTTC. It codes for CASSQEDRGETQYF.

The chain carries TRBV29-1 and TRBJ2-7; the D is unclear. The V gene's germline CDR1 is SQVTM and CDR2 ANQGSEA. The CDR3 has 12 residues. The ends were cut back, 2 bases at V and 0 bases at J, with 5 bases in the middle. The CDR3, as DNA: TGCAGCGTTGAAACCGTCTCCTACGAGCAGTACTTC. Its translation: CSVETVSYEQYF.

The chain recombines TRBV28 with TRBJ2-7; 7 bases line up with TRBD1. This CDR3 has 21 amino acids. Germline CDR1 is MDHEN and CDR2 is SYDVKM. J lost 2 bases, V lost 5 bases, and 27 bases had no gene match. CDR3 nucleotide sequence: TGTGCCAGCAGTCCCTCAAGGAGGCCAAGGACAGGAAGAAAGATAACCTACGAGCAGTACTTC. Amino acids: CASSPSRRPRTGRKITYEQYF.

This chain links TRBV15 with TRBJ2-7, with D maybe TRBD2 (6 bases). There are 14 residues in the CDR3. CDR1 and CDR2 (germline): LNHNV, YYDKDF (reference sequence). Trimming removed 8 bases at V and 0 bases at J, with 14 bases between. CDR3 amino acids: CATGARESSYEQYF. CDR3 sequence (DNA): TGTGCCACCGGGGCCCGGGAGAGCTCCTACGAGCAGTACTTC.

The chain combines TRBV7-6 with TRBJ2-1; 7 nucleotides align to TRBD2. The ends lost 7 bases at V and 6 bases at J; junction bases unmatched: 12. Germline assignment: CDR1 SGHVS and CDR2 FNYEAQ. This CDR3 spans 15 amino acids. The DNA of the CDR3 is TGTGCCAGCACCCCCGGAAGCGGGAACACCAATGAGCAGTTCTTC. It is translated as CASTPGSGNTNEQFF.

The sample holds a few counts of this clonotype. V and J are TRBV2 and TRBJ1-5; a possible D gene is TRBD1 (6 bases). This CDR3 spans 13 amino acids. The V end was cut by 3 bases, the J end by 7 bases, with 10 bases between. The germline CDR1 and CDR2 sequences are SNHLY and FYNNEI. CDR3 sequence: CASSDWGAQPQHF. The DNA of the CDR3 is TGTGCCAGCAGTGATTGGGGGGCACAGCCCCAGCATTTT.

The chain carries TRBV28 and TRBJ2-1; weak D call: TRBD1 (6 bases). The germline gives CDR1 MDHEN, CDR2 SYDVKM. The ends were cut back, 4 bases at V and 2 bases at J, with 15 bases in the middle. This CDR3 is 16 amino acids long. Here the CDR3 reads CASSSPSGVAYNEQFF. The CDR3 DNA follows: TGTGCCAGCAGTTCCCCATCAGGGGTGGCCTACAATGAGCAGTTCTTC.

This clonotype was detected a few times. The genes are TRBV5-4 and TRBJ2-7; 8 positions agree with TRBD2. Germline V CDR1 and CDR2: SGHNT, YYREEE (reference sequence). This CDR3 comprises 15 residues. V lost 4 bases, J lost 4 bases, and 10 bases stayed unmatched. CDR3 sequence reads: CASSPKAGVGYEQYF. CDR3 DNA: TGTGCCAGCAGCCCCAAAGCGGGAGTAGGGTACGAGCAGTACTTC.

In DNA form, the CDR3 reads TGTGCCACCGGGGGAGGTCCCTATGGCTACACCTTC. This sequence encodes CATGGGPYGYTF. The chain uses TRBV19 and TRBJ1-2; D is possibly TRBD1 (5 bases). Germline CDR1 LNHDA, CDR2 SQIVND (reference sequence). Trimming removed 10 bases at V and 4 bases at J, with 13 bases between. The CDR3 is 12 residues long.

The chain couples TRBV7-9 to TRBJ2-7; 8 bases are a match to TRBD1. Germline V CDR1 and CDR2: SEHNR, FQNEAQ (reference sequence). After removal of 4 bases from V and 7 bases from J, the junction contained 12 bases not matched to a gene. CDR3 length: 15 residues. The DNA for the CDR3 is TGTGCCAGCAGCTCGCCATCCGACAGGGGATGGGAGCAGTACTTC. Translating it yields CASSSPSDRGWEQYF.

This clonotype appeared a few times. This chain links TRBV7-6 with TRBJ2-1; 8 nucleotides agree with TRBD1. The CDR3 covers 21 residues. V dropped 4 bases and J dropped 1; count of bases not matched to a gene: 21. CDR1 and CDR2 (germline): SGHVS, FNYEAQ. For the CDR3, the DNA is TGTGCCAGCAGCTCCACCGGGAACAGGGGGTACGGTGCGTATTCCTACAATGAGCAGTTCTTC. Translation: CASSSTGNRGYGAYSYNEQFF.

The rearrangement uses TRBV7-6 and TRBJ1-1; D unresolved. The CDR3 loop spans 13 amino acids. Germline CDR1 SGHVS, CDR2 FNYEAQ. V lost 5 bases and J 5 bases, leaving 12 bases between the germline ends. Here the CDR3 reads CASSLLHGTEAFF. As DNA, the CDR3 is TGTGCCAGCAGCCTACTACACGGGACTGAAGCTTTCTTT.

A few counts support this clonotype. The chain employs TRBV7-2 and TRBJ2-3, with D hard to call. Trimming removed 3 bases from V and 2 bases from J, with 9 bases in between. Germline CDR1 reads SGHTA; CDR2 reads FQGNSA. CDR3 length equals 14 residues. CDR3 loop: CASSFDPLTDTQYF. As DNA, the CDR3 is TGTGCCAGCAGCTTCGACCCTCTCACAGATACGCAGTATTTT.

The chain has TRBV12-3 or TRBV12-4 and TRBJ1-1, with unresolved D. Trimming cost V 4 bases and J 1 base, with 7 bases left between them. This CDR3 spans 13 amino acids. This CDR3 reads CASSYNPNTEAFF. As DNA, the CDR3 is TGTGCCAGCAGTTACAACCCGAACACTGAAGCTTTCTTT.

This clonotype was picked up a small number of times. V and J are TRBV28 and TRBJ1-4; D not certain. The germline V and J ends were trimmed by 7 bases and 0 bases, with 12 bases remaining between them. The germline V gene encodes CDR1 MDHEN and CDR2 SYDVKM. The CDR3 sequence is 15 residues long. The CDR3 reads CASKLTTSTNEKLFF. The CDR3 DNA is TGTGCCAGCAAATTAACAACCTCAACTAATGAAAAACTGTTTTTT.

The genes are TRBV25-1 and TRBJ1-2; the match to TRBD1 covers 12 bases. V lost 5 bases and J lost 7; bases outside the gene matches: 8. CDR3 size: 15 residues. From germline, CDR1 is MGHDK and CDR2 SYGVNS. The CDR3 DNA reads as TGTGCCAGCAGTCCTACCGGGACAGGGGGCCGTGGCTACACCTTC. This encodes CASSPTGTGGRGYTF.

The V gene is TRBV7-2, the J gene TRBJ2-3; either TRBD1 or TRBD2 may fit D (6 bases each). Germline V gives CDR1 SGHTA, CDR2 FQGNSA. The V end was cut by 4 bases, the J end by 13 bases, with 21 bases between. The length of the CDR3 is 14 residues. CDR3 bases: TGTGCCAGCAGCTGGGGCGGGGTGACAAGGGGGGAGTATTTT. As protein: CASSWGGVTRGEYF.